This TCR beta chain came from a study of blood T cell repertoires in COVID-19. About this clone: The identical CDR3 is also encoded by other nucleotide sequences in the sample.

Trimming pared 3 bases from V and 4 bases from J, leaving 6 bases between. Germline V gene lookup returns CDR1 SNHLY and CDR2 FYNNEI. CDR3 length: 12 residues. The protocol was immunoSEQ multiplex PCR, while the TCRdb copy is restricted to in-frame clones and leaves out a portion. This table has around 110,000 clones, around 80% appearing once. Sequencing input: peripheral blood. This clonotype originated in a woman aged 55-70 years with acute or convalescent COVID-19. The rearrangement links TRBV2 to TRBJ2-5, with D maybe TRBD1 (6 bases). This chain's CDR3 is CASSDRGETQYF. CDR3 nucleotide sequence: TGTGCCAGCAGTGACAGGGGAGAGACCCAGTACTTC.